One and the same sample provided the 14 T cell receptor beta chains below, sequenced in a study of cytomegalovirus exposure and HLA in healthy donors. PCR involved 60 Vbeta and 13 Jbeta primers. This table comes from immunoSEQ multiplex PCR, and its TCRdb copy is limited to in-frame clones, with some not included. This sample yields 150,000 to 200,000 clones, of which roughly a tenth are seen a single time; over 1% belongs to the top ten. The material sequenced was PBMCs. The receptor set was obtained from a woman in her twenties or thirties in good health and CMV-seropositive.

The chain employs TRBV10-2 and TRBJ2-2, with 12 bases lining up with TRBD2. V dropped 3 bases and J dropped 7; count of bases not matched to a gene: 6. This CDR3 spans 16 amino acids. Germline V CDR1 and CDR2: WSHSY, SAAADI. CDR3 in amino acids: CASSDWGLAGGGELFF. In nucleotides, the CDR3 is TGCGCCAGCAGTGATTGGGGACTAGCGGGCGGCGGGGAGCTGTTTTTT.

V is TRBV6-5 and J is TRBJ2-1; weak D call: TRBD2 (5 bases). CDR1 is MNHEY and CDR2 is SVGAGI in the germline V gene. The V end lost 6 bases, the J end lost 4 bases, and 10 bases lay between the germline ends. The CDR3 spans 13 residues. In nucleotides, the CDR3 is TGTGCCAGCAGCCGAGGGCCGTACAATGAGCAGTTCTTC. Amino acid sequence: CASSRGPYNEQFF.

This clone was counted a few times. The rearrangement links TRBV10-3 to TRBJ2-7; D not certain. V was clipped by 2 bases and J by 3 bases, with 11 bases between them. From germline, CDR1 is ENHRY and CDR2 SYGVKD. CDR3 length: 14 amino acids. CDR3: CAISEVSSGYEQYF. The CDR3 coding sequence is TGTGCCATCAGTGAGGTAAGCTCTGGCTACGAGCAGTACTTC.

This clone has only a few counts. The rearrangement links TRBV15 to TRBJ2-5; possibly TRBD1 for D (6 bases). The CDR3 is 16 residues long. V was clipped by 1 base and J by 0 bases, with 12 bases between them. Looked up from germline, CDR1 is LNHNV and CDR2 is YYDKDF (reference sequence). The CDR3 DNA reads TGTGCCACCAGCAGAGGAGGGCAGGGGTACCAAGAGACCCAGTACTTC. Encoded protein: CATSRGGQGYQETQYF.

The rearrangement joins TRBV2 to TRBJ2-7; a weak D match, TRBD1 (6 bases). The length of the CDR3 is 13 residues. Germline CDR1 is SNHLY and CDR2 is FYNNEI. V lost 8 bases to trimming and J lost 2 bases, with 13 bases between them. CDR3 in amino acids: CASVDRPPYEQYF. CDR3 in DNA: TGTGCCAGCGTTGACAGGCCACCCTACGAGCAGTACTTC.

This clone was seen only a few times. This chain links TRBV7-9 with TRBJ2-5; 7 bases map to TRBD1. The CDR3 spans 14 residues. Losses at the gene ends were 1 base for V and 2 bases for J; bases not matched to a gene: 1. CDR1 is SEHNR, CDR2 FQNEAQ, per germline (reference sequence). The CDR3 sequence is CASSLGTGQETQYF. CDR3 nucleotide sequence: TGTGCCAGCAGCTTAGGGACAGGTCAAGAGACCCAGTACTTC. The variable domain in full, with the rest retrieved from reference TRBV7-9 and TRBJ2-5, is DTGVSQNPRHKITKRGQNVTFRCDPISEHNRLYWYRQTLGQGPEFLTYFQNEAQLEKSRLLSDRFSAERPKGSFSTLEIQRTEQGDSAMYLCASSLGTGQETQYFGPGTRLLVL.

This clone came up a few times. The gene calls are TRBV9 and TRBJ1-1, with TRBD1 matching over 12 bases. This CDR3 has 18 amino acids. The junction had 10 bases not matched to a gene; V was cut back by 3 bases and J by 1 base. Germline V gives CDR1 SGDLS, CDR2 YYNGEE. The CDR3 bases are TGTGCCAGCAGCGGATCCGGGACAGGGGGCCCAACGAACACTGAAGCTTTCTTT. Translated, it gives CASSGSGTGGPTNTEAFF.

This clone was recorded a few times. V and J are TRBV4-2 and TRBJ1-1; D unclear. Germline V gene sequence: CDR1 LGHNA, CDR2 YNFKEQ. This CDR3 spans 13 amino acids. Trimming stripped 1 base from V and 8 bases from J, with 11 bases between. DNA for the CDR3: TGTGCCAGCAGCCAAGGAGGGCTGGCGGAAGCTTTCTTT. This codes for CASSQGGLAEAFF.

V is TRBV19 and J is TRBJ1-5; D unresolved. The V and J ends lost 5 bases and 4 bases respectively, with 6 bases between them. From germline, CDR1 is LNHDA and CDR2 SQIVND (reference sequence). The CDR3 sequence is 12 residues long. Here the CDR3 DNA reads TGTGCCAGTAGTTCGGGGAATCAGCCCCAGCATTTT. Protein sequence: CASSSGNQPQHF.

V and J are TRBV28 and TRBJ2-2; 11 nucleotides line up with TRBD2. The trim removed 6 bases at V and 7 bases at J, leaving 7 bases unmatched. This CDR3 has 15 residues. CDR1 and CDR2 from the germline V gene are MDHEN and SYDVKM. CDR3 residues: CASRDSGRAIGELFF. CDR3 in DNA: TGTGCCAGCAGGGATAGCGGGAGGGCGATCGGGGAGCTGTTTTTT. The full variable domain, completed using reference TRBV28 and TRBJ2-2, is DVKVTQSSRYLVKRTGEKVFLECVQDMDHENMFWYRQDPGLGLRLIYFSYDVKMKEKGDIPEGYSVSREKKERFSLILESASTNQTSMYLCASRDSGRAIGELFFGEGSRLTVL.

This clone appeared a few times. This sequence joins TRBV6-5 and TRBJ1-1; 7 nucleotides match TRBD1. Germline CDR1 and CDR2: MNHEY and SVGAGI. CDR3 size: 15 residues. V was pared by 0 bases and J by 5 bases, with 6 bases of the junction left unmatched. CDR3: CASSYSPTGRTEAFF. The CDR3, as DNA: TGTGCCAGCAGTTACTCCCCGACAGGGAGGACTGAAGCTTTCTTT.

This clone was counted a few times. V and J are TRBV30 and TRBJ1-3; a possible D gene is TRBD1 (6 bases). Germline CDR1 GTSNPN, CDR2 SVGIG (reference sequence). This CDR3 region has 16 residues. V shed 0 bases and J shed 0 bases, with 12 bases lying between them. This CDR3 reads CAWSVRGSNSGNTIYF. CDR3 nucleotides: TGTGCCTGGAGTGTAAGGGGGTCGAACTCTGGAAACACCATATATTTT.

The table lists this clone with a count of one. V gene TRBV6-5 combines with J gene TRBJ2-3; D unresolved. Germline values: CDR1 MNHEY, CDR2 SVGAGI. CDR3 length: 13 residues. Trimming took off 9 bases at V and 0 bases at J, with 10 bases between the two ends. Written as DNA, the CDR3 is TGTGCCAGAACCACACCTAGCACAGATACGCAGTATTTT. Translating gives CARTTPSTDTQYF.

This chain connects TRBV5-1 to TRBJ2-1; 10 bases line up with TRBD2. The CDR3 loop spans 16 amino acids. The J segment lost 1 base and the V segment lost 6 bases, leaving 7 bases of the junction unmatched. Germline V CDR1 and CDR2: SGHRS, YFSETQ. The CDR3 protein is CASNDPSGSSYNEQFF. The CDR3 coding sequence is TGCGCCAGCAATGATCCTAGCGGGAGTTCCTACAATGAGCAGTTCTTC.